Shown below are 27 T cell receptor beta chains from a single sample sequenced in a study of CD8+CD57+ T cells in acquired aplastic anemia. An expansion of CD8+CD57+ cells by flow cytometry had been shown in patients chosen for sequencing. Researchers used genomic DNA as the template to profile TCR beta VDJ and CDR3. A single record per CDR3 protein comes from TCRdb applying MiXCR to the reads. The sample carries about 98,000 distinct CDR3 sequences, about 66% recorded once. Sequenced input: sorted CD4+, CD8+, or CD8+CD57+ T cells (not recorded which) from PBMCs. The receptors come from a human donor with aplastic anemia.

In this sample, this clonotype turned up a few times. The CDR3 protein is CSASERTGREAFF. CDR3 bases: TGCAGTGCTAGCGAACGAACAGGACGTGAAGCTTTCTTT. The chain joins TRBV20-1 to TRBJ1-1; the D gene is possibly TRBD1 (5 bases). The CDR3 contains 13 residues. V was trimmed by 3 bases and J by 7 bases, leaving 15 bases between them. Per the germline V gene, CDR1 is DFQATT and CDR2 is SNEGSKA (reference sequence).

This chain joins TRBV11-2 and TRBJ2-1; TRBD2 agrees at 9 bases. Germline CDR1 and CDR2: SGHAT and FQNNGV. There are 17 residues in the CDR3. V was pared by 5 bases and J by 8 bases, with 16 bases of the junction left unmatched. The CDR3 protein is CASSPSLGASGKHEQFF. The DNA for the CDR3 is TGTGCCAGCAGCCCCTCCCTGGGGGCTAGCGGGAAACATGAGCAGTTCTTC.

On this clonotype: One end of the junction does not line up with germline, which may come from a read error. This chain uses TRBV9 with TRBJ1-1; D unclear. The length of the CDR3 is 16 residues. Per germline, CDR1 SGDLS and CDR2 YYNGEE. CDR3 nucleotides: TGTGCCAGCAGCTTAGGATTAGTTGGGAGGTACACTGGAGCTTTCTTT. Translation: CASSLGLVGRYTGAFF. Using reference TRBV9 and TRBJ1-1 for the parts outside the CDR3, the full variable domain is DSGVTQTPKHLITATGQRVTLRCSPRSGDLSVYWYQQSLDQGLQFLIQYYNGEERAKGNILERFSAQQFPDLHSELNLSSLELGDSALYFCASSLGLVGRYTGAFFGQGTRLTVV.

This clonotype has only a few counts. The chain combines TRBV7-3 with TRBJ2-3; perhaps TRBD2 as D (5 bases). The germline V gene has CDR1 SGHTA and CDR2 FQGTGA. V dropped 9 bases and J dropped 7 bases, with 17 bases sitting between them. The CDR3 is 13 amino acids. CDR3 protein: CASSARGRNTQYF. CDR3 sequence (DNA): TGTGCCAGTTCTGCTCGTGGGAGAAATACGCAGTATTTT.

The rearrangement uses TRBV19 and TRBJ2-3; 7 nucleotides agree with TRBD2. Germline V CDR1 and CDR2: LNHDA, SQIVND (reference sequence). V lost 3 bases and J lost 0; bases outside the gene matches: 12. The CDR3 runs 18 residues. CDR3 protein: CASSIPLVRGSSTDTQYF. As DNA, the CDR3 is TGTGCCAGTAGTATCCCCCTAGTTCGCGGGAGTAGCACAGATACGCAGTATTTT.

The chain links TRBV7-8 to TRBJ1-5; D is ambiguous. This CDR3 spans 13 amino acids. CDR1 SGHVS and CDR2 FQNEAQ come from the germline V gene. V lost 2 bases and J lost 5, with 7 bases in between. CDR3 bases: TGTGCCAGCAGCTTATCTCCCGATCAGCCCCAGCATTTT. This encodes CASSLSPDQPQHF.

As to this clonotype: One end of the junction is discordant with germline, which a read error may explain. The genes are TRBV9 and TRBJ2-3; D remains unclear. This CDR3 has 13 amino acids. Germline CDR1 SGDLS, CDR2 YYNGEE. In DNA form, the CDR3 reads TGTGCCAACAGCGTAGTTAGCACAGATACGCAGTATTTT. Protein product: CANSVVSTDTQYF.

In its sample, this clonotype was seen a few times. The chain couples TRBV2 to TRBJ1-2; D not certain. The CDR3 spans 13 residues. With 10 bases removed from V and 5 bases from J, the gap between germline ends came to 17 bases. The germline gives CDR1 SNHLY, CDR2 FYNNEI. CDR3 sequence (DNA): TGTGCCACCTCGCAGGTGGGTGTTTATGGCTACACCTTC. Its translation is CATSQVGVYGYTF.

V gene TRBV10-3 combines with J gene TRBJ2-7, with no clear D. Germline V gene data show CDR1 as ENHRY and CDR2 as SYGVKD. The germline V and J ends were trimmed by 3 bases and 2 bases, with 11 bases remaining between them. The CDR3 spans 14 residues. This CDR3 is CAISDIKPTYEQYF. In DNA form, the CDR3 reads TGTGCCATCAGTGATATAAAGCCAACCTACGAGCAGTACTTC.

As DNA, the CDR3 is TGTGCCACCAGTGTGGCCGCGAATCAGCCCCAGCATTTT. It is translated as CATSVAANQPQHF. The chain couples TRBV24-1 to TRBJ1-5, with unresolved D. CDR3 size: 13 residues. V was trimmed by 5 bases and J by 4 bases, leaving 8 bases between them. Per germline, CDR1 KGHDR and CDR2 SFDVKD.

The CDR3 coding sequence is TGCAGTGCTAGTGTGATGGTGGAAGAGACCCAGTACTTC. This encodes CSASVMVEETQYF. The rearrangement uses TRBV20-1 and TRBJ2-5; no clear D gene. The ends were cut back, 3 bases at V and 3 bases at J, with 11 bases in the middle. Germline V gene sequence: CDR1 DFQATT, CDR2 SNEGSKA (reference sequence). CDR3 length equals 13 residues.

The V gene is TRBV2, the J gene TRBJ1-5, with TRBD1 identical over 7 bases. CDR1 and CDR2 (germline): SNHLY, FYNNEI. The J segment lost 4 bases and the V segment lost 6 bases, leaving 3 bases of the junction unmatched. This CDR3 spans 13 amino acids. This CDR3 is CASRGQTNQPQHF. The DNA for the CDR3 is TGTGCCAGCAGGGGACAGACGAATCAGCCCCAGCATTTT.

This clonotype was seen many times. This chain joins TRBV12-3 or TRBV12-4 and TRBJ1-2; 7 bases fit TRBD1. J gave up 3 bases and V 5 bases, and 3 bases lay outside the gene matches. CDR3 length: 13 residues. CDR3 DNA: TGTGCCAGCAGTGGGACAGACTACTATGGCTACACCTTC. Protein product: CASSGTDYYGYTF.

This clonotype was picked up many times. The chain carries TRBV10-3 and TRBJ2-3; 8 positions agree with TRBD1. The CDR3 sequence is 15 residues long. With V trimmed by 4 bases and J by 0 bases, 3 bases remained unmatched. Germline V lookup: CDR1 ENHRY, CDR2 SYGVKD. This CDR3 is CAISGTGTSTDTQYF. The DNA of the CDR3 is TGTGCCATCAGTGGGACAGGGACTAGCACAGATACGCAGTATTTT.

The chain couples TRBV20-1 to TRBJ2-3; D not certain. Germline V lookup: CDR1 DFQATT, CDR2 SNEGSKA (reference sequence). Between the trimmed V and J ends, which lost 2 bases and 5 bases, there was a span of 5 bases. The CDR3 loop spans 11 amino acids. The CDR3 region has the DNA TGCAGTGCTAGATTGTTAGATACGCAGTATTTT. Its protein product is CSARLLDTQYF.

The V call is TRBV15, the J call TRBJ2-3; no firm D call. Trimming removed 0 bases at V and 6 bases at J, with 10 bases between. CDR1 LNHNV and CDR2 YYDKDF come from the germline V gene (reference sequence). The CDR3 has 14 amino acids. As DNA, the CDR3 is TGTGCCACCAGCAGAGACGGTGGGGTGGATACGCAGTATTTT. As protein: CATSRDGGVDTQYF.

In DNA, the CDR3 is TGTGCCAGCAGCGACCAGGTTGCTAATTCACCCCTCCACTTT. Protein sequence: CASSDQVANSPLHF. This sequence joins TRBV12-3 or TRBV12-4 and TRBJ1-6; unclear D gene. V was clipped by 6 bases and J by 6 bases, with 12 bases between them. The CDR3 extends over 14 amino acids.

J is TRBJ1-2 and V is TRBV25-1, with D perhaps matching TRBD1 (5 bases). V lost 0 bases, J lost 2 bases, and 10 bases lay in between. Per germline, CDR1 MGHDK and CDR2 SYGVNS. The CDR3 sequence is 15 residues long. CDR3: CASSEYSGQNYGYTF. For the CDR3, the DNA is TGTGCCAGCAGTGAATATTCAGGGCAGAACTATGGCTACACCTTC.

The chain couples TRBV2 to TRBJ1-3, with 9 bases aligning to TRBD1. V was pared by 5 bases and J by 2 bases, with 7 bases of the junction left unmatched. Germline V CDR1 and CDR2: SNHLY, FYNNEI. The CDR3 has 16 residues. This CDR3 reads CASSLGQGITGNTIYF. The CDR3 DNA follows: TGTGCCAGCAGTCTGGGACAGGGCATCACTGGAAACACCATATATTTT.

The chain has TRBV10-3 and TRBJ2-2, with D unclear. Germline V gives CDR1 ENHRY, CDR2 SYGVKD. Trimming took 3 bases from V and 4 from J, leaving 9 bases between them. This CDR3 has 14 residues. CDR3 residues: CAISDGDTTGELFF. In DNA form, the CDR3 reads TGTGCCATCAGTGATGGAGATACCACCGGGGAGCTGTTTTTT.

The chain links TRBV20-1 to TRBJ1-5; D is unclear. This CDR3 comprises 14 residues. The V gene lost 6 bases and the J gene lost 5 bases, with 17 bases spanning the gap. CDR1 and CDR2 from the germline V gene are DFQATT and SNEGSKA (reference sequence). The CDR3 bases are TGCAGTGCAACTAGGTATGGGTGGGATCAGCCCCAGCATTTT. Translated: CSATRYGWDQPQHF.

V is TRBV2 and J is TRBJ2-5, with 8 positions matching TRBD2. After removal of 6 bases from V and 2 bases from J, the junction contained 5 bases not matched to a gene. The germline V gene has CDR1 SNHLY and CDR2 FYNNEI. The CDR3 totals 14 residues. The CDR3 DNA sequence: TGTGCCAGCAGGAGGACTAGCAATCAAGAGACCCAGTACTTC. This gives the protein CASRRTSNQETQYF.

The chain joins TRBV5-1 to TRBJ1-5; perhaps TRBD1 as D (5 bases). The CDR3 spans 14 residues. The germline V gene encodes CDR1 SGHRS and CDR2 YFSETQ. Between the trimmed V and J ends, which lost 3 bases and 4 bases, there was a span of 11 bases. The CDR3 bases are TGCGCCAGCAGCTACGACAGTAAAAATCAGCCCCAGCATTTT. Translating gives CASSYDSKNQPQHF.

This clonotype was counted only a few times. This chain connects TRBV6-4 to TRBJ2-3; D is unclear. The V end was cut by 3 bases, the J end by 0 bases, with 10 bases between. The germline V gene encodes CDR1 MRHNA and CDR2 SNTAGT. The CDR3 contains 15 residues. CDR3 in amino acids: CASSDTPDSTDTQYF. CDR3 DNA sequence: TGTGCCAGCAGTGATACTCCGGACAGCACAGATACGCAGTATTTT.

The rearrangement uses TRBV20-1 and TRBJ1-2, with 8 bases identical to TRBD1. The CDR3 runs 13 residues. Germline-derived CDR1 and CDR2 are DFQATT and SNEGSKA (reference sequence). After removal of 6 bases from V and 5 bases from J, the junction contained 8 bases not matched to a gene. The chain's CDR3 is CSAAPGQGYGYTF. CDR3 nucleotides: TGCAGTGCCGCCCCAGGACAGGGTTATGGCTACACCTTC.

CDR3 in amino acids: CSVGTGGNEQYF. The CDR3, as DNA: TGCAGCGTCGGGACTGGGGGGAACGAGCAGTACTTC. This chain joins TRBV29-1 and TRBJ2-7, with a tentative D call TRBD2 (6 bases). Germline CDR1 and CDR2: SQVTM and ANQGSEA. The CDR3 sequence is 12 residues long. V was trimmed by 6 bases and J by 5 bases, leaving 14 bases between them.

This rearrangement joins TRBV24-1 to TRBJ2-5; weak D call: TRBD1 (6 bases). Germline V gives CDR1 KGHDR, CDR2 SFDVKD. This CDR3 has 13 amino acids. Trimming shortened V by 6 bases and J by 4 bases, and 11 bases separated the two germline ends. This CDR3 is CATSPGAVETQYF. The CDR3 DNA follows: TGTGCCACCAGTCCAGGGGCGGTAGAGACCCAGTACTTC.